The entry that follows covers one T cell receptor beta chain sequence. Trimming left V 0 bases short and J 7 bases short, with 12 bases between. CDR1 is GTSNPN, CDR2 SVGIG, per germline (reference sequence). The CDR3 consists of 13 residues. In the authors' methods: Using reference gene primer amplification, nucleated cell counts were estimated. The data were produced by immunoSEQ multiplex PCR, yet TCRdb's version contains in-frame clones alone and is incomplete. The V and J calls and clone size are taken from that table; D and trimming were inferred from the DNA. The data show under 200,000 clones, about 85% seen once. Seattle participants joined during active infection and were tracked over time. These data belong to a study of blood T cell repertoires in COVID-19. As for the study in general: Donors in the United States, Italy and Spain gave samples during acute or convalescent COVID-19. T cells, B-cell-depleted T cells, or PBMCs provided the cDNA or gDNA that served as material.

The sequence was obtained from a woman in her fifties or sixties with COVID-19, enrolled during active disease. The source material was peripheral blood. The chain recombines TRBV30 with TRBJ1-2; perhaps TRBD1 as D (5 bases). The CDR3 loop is CAWSVRQFLGYTF. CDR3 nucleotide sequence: TGTGCCTGGAGTGTTCGACAGTTCCTTGGCTACACCTTC. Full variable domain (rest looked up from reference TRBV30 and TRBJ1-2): SQTIHQWPATLVQPVGSPLSLECTVEGTSNPNLYWYRQAAGRGLQLLFYSVGIGQISSEVPQNLSASRPQDRQFILSSKKLLLSDSGFYLCAWSVRQFLGYTFGSGTRLTVV.